This TCR beta chain was identified in a study of shared clonotypes between healthy human individuals. The wider study: Plates per donor: three CD4 naive, three CD4 memory, two CD8 naive, one CD8 memory. General study points: Lower generation probabilities were found for non-shared clonotypes than for those shared by all four donors.

Concerning this clone: Its specificity is not known.

The table came from immunoSEQ multiplex PCR; TCRdb's copy has only in-frame clones and leaves some out. The sample yields fewer than 1.4 million clones, more than 75% seen once. The CDR3 covers 14 residues. V was pared by 3 bases and J by 1 base, with 8 bases between. The V gene's germline CDR1 is SGHRS and CDR2 YFSETQ. The sequence derives from a man younger than 35 in good health. Some clones in this sample may be carry-over from other donors' samples. Material for sequencing was memory CD4+ T cells from PBMCs. Documented subset: CD45RA-negative fraction. The chain recombines TRBV5-1 with TRBJ1-3; D unresolved. The chain's CDR3 is CASSWSGSGNTIYF. The CDR3 DNA is TGCGCCAGCAGCTGGTCAGGTTCTGGAAACACCATATATTTT.